The 29 T cell receptor beta chains listed next were all sequenced from one sample in a study of blood T cell repertoires in COVID-19. Some clones are missing from TCRdb's copy, which holds only in-frame ones; the method was immunoSEQ multiplex PCR. The sample holds some 190,000 clones, approximately 81% seen once. The sequenced sample was peripheral blood. These receptor sequences come from a person aged 70 to 85 with COVID-19, enrolled during active disease.

A single count supports this clone. The chain combines TRBV9 with TRBJ1-6, with TRBD1 identical over 10 bases. V was pared by 5 bases and J by 7 bases, with 3 bases of the junction left unmatched. The length of the CDR3 is 14 residues. Germline-derived CDR1 and CDR2 are SGDLS and YYNGEE. As DNA, the CDR3 is TGTGCCAGCAGGGGGACAGGGGAGAATTCACCCCTCCACTTT. Translating it yields CASRGTGENSPLHF.

This sequence joins TRBV7-2 and TRBJ2-4; 8 positions match TRBD1. From germline, CDR1 is SGHTA and CDR2 FQGNSA. V shed 4 bases, J shed 6 bases, and the junction held 11 bases outside the gene matches. This CDR3 region has 16 residues. The CDR3 DNA reads TGTGCCAGCAGCTCCCAGCAGGGGGCTGAGAGAAACATTCAGTACTTC. Amino acids: CASSSQQGAERNIQYF. The full variable domain, in which reference TRBV7-2 and TRBJ2-4 provide the parts outside the CDR3, is GAGVSQSPSNKVTEKGKDVELRCDPISGHTALYWYRQSLGQGLEFLIYFQGNSAPDKSGLPSDRFSAERTGGSVSTLTIQRTQQEDSAVYLCASSSQQGAERNIQYFGAGTRLSVL.

V is TRBV10-3 and J is TRBJ2-3, with 11 positions matching TRBD2. The CDR3 loop spans 16 amino acids. The V gene end was trimmed by 4 bases and the J gene end by 4 bases; junction bases not matched to a gene: 7. Germline V gives CDR1 ENHRY, CDR2 SYGVKD. CDR3 loop: CAISGTSGSLADTQYF. The CDR3 DNA reads TGTGCCATCAGTGGGACTAGCGGGTCCCTAGCAGATACGCAGTATTTT.

V and J are TRBV3-1 (or the pseudogene TRBV3-2) and TRBJ2-1; TRBD2 might be the D (6 bases). Deletions cut 4 bases from V and 7 bases from J, with 17 bases between. The CDR3 has 15 residues. Looked up from germline, CDR1 is LGHDT and CDR2 is YNNKEL (reference sequence). CDR3 bases: TGTGCCAGCAGCCTCCGGGCGGGAAGCGTAAATGAGCAGTTCTTC. Protein: CASSLRAGSVNEQFF.

The V gene is TRBV7-2, the J gene TRBJ2-3; possible D gene TRBD1, 7 bases. Between the trimmed V and J ends, which lost 1 base and 2 bases, there was a span of 16 bases. Germline CDR1 and CDR2: SGHTA and FQGNSA. This CDR3 has 17 amino acids. CDR3 in amino acids: CASSLVAGQGDTDTQYF. The CDR3 DNA is TGTGCCAGCAGCTTAGTGGCGGGGCAGGGGGACACAGATACGCAGTATTTT.

V gene TRBV4-3 combines with J gene TRBJ2-1, with 7 bases fitting TRBD2. There are 15 residues in the CDR3. From germline, CDR1 is LGHNA and CDR2 YSLEER. J gave up 7 bases and V 1 base, and 7 bases lay outside the gene matches. As DNA, the CDR3 is TGCGCCAGCAGCCAAGCGGGCTGGGGAGGGAATGAGCAGTTCTTC. This gives the protein CASSQAGWGGNEQFF.

This chain joins TRBV29-1 and TRBJ1-1; possible D gene TRBD1, 6 bases. The CDR3 consists of 13 residues. V dropped 5 bases and J dropped 3 bases, with 13 bases sitting between them. In germline, CDR1 is SQVTM, CDR2 ANQGSEA. CDR3 coding DNA: TGCAGCGTTAAGGGGGTTTTCGACACTGAAGCTTTCTTT. Protein product: CSVKGVFDTEAFF.

The V and J genes are TRBV30 and TRBJ1-5, with D perhaps TRBD1 (5 bases). The CDR3 spans 15 residues. V gave up 1 base and J gave up 0 bases, with 10 bases separating them. In germline, CDR1 is GTSNPN, CDR2 SVGIG (reference sequence). The CDR3 loop reads CAWSAGHYSNQPQHF. The CDR3 DNA follows: TGTGCCTGGAGTGCAGGACATTATAGCAATCAGCCCCAGCATTTT.

V gene TRBV15 combines with J gene TRBJ1-2, with 9 bases aligning to TRBD1. Trimming took 3 bases from V and 0 from J; bases not matched to a gene: 8. CDR1 and CDR2 (germline): LNHNV, YYDKDF (reference sequence). The CDR3 consists of 17 residues. CDR3 nucleotide sequence: TGTGCCACCAGCAGGGACAGGGGCCGCCAAACTAACTATGGCTACACCTTC. Translation gives CATSRDRGRQTNYGYTF.

V gene TRBV7-9 combines with J gene TRBJ1-1; TRBD1 might be the D (6 bases). The V end lost 0 bases, the J end lost 4 bases, and 12 bases lay between the germline ends. This CDR3 is built from 15 residues. CDR1 and CDR2 from the germline V gene are SEHNR and FQNEAQ (reference sequence). The CDR3 loop is CASSLALQGPTEAFF. The DNA for the CDR3 is TGTGCCAGCAGCTTAGCGCTACAGGGCCCCACTGAAGCTTTCTTT. Filled out from reference TRBV7-9 and TRBJ1-1, the complete variable domain reads DTGVSQNPRHKITKRGQNVTFRCDPISEHNRLYWYRQTLGQGPEFLTYFQNEAQLEKSRLLSDRFSAERPKGSFSTLEIQRTEQGDSAMYLCASSLALQGPTEAFFGQGTRLTVV.

V gene TRBV7-9 combines with J gene TRBJ2-3; 8 bases are a match to TRBD2. Germline CDR1 is SEHNR and CDR2 is FQNEAQ (reference sequence). The length of the CDR3 is 18 residues. The V segment lost 4 bases and the J segment 2 bases; nucleotides outside the gene matches: 14. The DNA for the CDR3 is TGTGCCAGCAGCTCCCGGAGAGCGGTAGCGGGGCACACAGATACGCAGTATTTT. It codes for CASSSRRAVAGHTDTQYF.

The rearrangement uses TRBV6-5 and TRBJ1-2, with TRBD1 matching over 9 bases. V shed 3 bases, J shed 4 bases, and the junction held 9 bases outside the gene matches. This CDR3 is built from 16 residues. Germline values: CDR1 MNHEY, CDR2 SVGAGI. The CDR3, as DNA: TGTGCCAGCAGTTATGGGACAGGGAGGTCGGGCTATGGCTACACCTTC. It specifies CASSYGTGRSGYGYTF.

CDR3 region: CASSPYRSGRGPHNEQFF. The CDR3 nucleotides are TGTGCCAGCAGCCCCTACAGATCCGGGCGGGGGCCGCACAATGAGCAGTTCTTC. The chain uses TRBV3-1 (or the pseudogene TRBV3-2) and TRBJ2-1; TRBD2 is a possible D gene (7 bases). The CDR3 runs to 18 residues. V was cut by 4 bases and J by 5 bases, with 24 bases left in between. Germline V lookup: CDR1 LGHDT, CDR2 YNNKEL (reference sequence).

J is TRBJ1-2 and V is TRBV6-2 or TRBV6-3; D is uncertain. V was pared by 4 bases and J by 8 bases, with 14 bases between. Looked up from germline, CDR1 is MNHEY and CDR2 is SVGEGT. This CDR3 contains 13 residues. As DNA, the CDR3 is TGTGCCAGCAGTTCGCGAACGAATGAAGGCTACACCTTC. Protein product: CASSSRTNEGYTF.

V usage is TRBV28 and J usage is TRBJ2-5, with D possibly being TRBD1 (5 bases). This CDR3 has 13 residues. V was shortened by 5 bases and J by 7 bases, with 14 bases between the two germline ends. Germline loops: CDR1 MDHEN, CDR2 SYDVKM. This chain's CDR3 is CASSPADRGTQYF. For the CDR3, the DNA is TGTGCCAGCAGTCCGGCGGATAGGGGGACCCAGTACTTC.

The rearrangement joins TRBV18 to TRBJ1-4; 7 nucleotides align to TRBD1. Germline values: CDR1 KGHSH, CDR2 LQKENI. CDR3 length: 16 amino acids. Trimming took 6 bases from V and 4 from J; bases not matched to a gene: 11. The CDR3 is CASSPGQIGGNEKLFF. The DNA of the CDR3 is TGTGCCAGCTCCCCGGGACAGATCGGTGGTAATGAAAAACTGTTTTTT.

Only a few counts were recorded for this clone. This chain links TRBV28 with TRBJ1-5; D not certain. The CDR3 is 15 residues long. Germline assignment: CDR1 MDHEN and CDR2 SYDVKM. The germline V and J ends were trimmed by 2 bases and 8 bases, with 16 bases remaining between them. The CDR3 DNA sequence: TGTGCCAGCAGTTTACCTGCCGCGGGAACGAAGCCCCAGCATTTT. Translation gives CASSLPAAGTKPQHF.

The rearrangement uses TRBV7-2 and TRBJ1-4; D is ambiguous. In germline, CDR1 is SGHTA, CDR2 FQGNSA. There are 12 residues in the CDR3. Trimming removed 5 bases from V and 5 bases from J, with 6 bases in between. The CDR3 here is CASSPTNEKLFF. CDR3 DNA sequence: TGTGCCAGCAGCCCTACCAATGAAAAACTGTTTTTT.

The chain joins TRBV18 to TRBJ1-5; 9 bases map to TRBD1. This CDR3 has 17 residues. Germline assignment: CDR1 KGHSH and CDR2 LQKENI. With V trimmed by 3 bases and J by 0 bases, 6 bases remained unmatched. The CDR3 spells CASSPWDRANSNQPQHF. CDR3 nucleotides: TGTGCCAGCTCACCCTGGGACAGGGCTAATAGCAATCAGCCCCAGCATTTT.

The rearrangement links TRBV24-1 to TRBJ2-1, with 9 positions matching TRBD1. This CDR3 comprises 17 residues. After removal of 5 bases from V and 1 base from J, the junction contained 8 bases not matched to a gene. The germline CDR1 and CDR2 sequences are KGHDR and SFDVKD. In nucleotides, the CDR3 is TGTGCCACCAGTGGAGCCCCCGGGACAGGGTCCTACAATGAGCAGTTCTTC. This encodes CATSGAPGTGSYNEQFF.

The V call is TRBV14, the J call TRBJ2-1, with 7 positions matching TRBD2. Germline-derived CDR1 and CDR2 are SGHDN and FVKESK. V was pared by 6 bases and J by 0 bases, with 5 bases of the junction left unmatched. This CDR3 has 15 residues. CDR3 in DNA: TGTGCCAGCAGAGACCGGGACTACTCCTACAATGAGCAGTTCTTC. It translates to CASRDRDYSYNEQFF. Variable domain in full (rest from reference TRBV14 and TRBJ2-1): EAGVTQFPSHSVIEKGQTVTLRCDPISGHDNLYWYRRVMGKEIKFLLHFVKESKQDESGMPNNRFLAERTGGTYSTLKVQPAELEDSGVYFCASRDRDYSYNEQFFGPGTRLTVL.

This CDR3 reads CAWSRPGRTEAFF. The CDR3 DNA is TGTGCCTGGAGTCGGCCAGGGAGGACTGAAGCTTTCTTT. The chain links TRBV30 to TRBJ1-1, with D maybe TRBD1 (5 bases). Deletions cut 2 bases from V and 5 bases from J, with 12 bases between. Germline CDR1 and CDR2: GTSNPN and SVGIG (reference sequence). CDR3 length equals 13 residues.

V is TRBV9 and J is TRBJ2-2, with D perhaps matching TRBD2 (5 bases). V was shortened by 0 bases and J by 2 bases, with 5 bases between the two germline ends. The CDR3 consists of 14 residues. Per germline, CDR1 SGDLS and CDR2 YYNGEE. CDR3 DNA: TGTGCCAGCAGCGTAGGGACTAACACCGGGGAGCTGTTTTTT. It codes for CASSVGTNTGELFF.

This clone was found a few times. This sample includes further DNA sequences coding for the same CDR3. The chain combines TRBV19 with TRBJ2-5; 10 positions match TRBD1. CDR3 length equals 14 residues. J lost 8 bases, V lost 4 bases, and 7 bases had no gene match. Germline V lookup: CDR1 LNHDA, CDR2 SQIVND (reference sequence). The CDR3 DNA is TGTGCCAGTAGTACTACCGGGACAGGGGAAACCCAGTACTTC. Encoded protein: CASSTTGTGETQYF.

The chain links TRBV4-1 to TRBJ2-7; 9 positions match TRBD2. Germline CDR1 is MGHRA and CDR2 is YSYEKL. J lost 2 bases, V lost 1 base, and 6 bases had no gene match. The CDR3 covers 16 residues. This CDR3 is CASSQVKRGDTYEQYF. The CDR3 DNA is TGCGCCAGCAGCCAAGTCAAGCGGGGGGACACCTACGAGCAGTACTTC.

This chain links TRBV9 with TRBJ2-7, with TRBD2 matching over 12 bases. Germline V gene data show CDR1 as SGDLS and CDR2 as YYNGEE. The CDR3 loop spans 15 amino acids. V gave up 3 bases and J gave up 6 bases; unmatched junction bases: 7. CDR3 nucleotide sequence: TGTGCCAGCAGCGAAAGACTAGCGGGAGTCGGCGAGCAGTACTTC. As protein: CASSERLAGVGEQYF.

V gene TRBV27 combines with J gene TRBJ2-7; possible D gene TRBD2, 6 bases. The V gene's germline CDR1 is MNHEY and CDR2 SMNVEV (reference sequence). This CDR3 region has 16 residues. Trimming removed 6 bases at V and 3 bases at J, with 21 bases between. CDR3 region: CASSRQTSFLRYEQYF. The CDR3, as DNA: TGTGCCAGCAGCCGTCAGACTAGTTTTTTGCGCTACGAGCAGTACTTC.

The rearrangement uses TRBV28 and TRBJ2-5, with 7 nucleotides matching TRBD2. CDR1 is MDHEN and CDR2 is SYDVKM in the germline V gene. Trimming removed 6 bases from V and 4 bases from J; junction bases left unmatched: 5. The CDR3 sequence is 13 residues long. The CDR3: CASRRGGRETQYF. The CDR3 coding sequence is TGTGCCAGCAGGCGCGGCGGGAGAGAGACCCAGTACTTC.

The rearrangement uses TRBV30 and TRBJ1-6; no clear D. The CDR3 extends over 14 amino acids. Germline V gene lookup returns CDR1 GTSNPN and CDR2 SVGIG (reference sequence). V was shortened by 3 bases and J by 0 bases, with 6 bases between the two germline ends. The CDR3 reads CAWRPSSYNSPLHF. CDR3 in DNA: TGTGCCTGGAGACCCAGCTCCTATAATTCACCCCTCCACTTT.